These 30 T cell receptor beta chains were all obtained from the same sample, sequenced in a study of T-cell memory formation after mild COVID-19. TCRdb analysed the 5' RACE reads with MiXCR anew, one entry per CDR3 protein. This sample has around 200,000 distinct CDR3 sequences; around 9.5% occur once, and the top ten carry roughly 4%. The sequenced material came from PBMCs or a T cell subset sorted from them (not recorded which). These TCRs come from a man between 18 and 29 years old who had mild COVID-19 (a few samples of this study predate the infection). Cell type and time point are not known.

The chain recombines TRBV11-1 with TRBJ2-5, with 12 bases matching TRBD2. The J segment lost 6 bases and the V segment lost 6 bases, leaving 8 bases of the junction unmatched. Germline V gene lookup returns CDR1 SGHAT and CDR2 FQDESV (reference sequence). The CDR3 runs to 15 residues. The CDR3 loop reads CASSSLAGGGKTQYF. CDR3 in DNA: TGTGCCAGCAGTTCACTAGCGGGGGGCGGGAAGACCCAGTACTTC.

This clonotype occurred a few times. The rearrangement links TRBV20-1 to TRBJ2-3, with TRBD1 identical over 11 bases. CDR1 and CDR2 from the germline V gene are DFQATT and SNEGSKA (reference sequence). With 4 bases clipped from V and 4 bases from J, the junction kept 7 bases outside the gene matches. This CDR3 comprises 15 residues. For the CDR3, the DNA is TGCAGTGCTACCTGGACAGGGGGCAGGTCAGATACGCAGTATTTT. This encodes CSATWTGGRSDTQYF.

This clonotype appeared many times. The chain joins TRBV6-5 to TRBJ2-5, with 7 bases aligning to TRBD1. The V segment lost 6 bases and the J segment 2 bases; nucleotides outside the gene matches: 6. Germline CDR1 and CDR2: MNHEY and SVGAGI. This CDR3 has 14 residues. The CDR3 region has the DNA TGTGCCAGCAGCCTAACAGGGGATCAAGAGACCCAGTACTTC. It codes for CASSLTGDQETQYF.

This rearrangement joins TRBV12-3 or TRBV12-4 to TRBJ2-2; 8 nucleotides line up with TRBD1. The ends lost 9 bases at V and 0 bases at J; junction bases unmatched: 9. The CDR3 sequence is 16 residues long. CDR3: CASFLDRGANTGELFF. The DNA of the CDR3 is TGTGCCAGTTTCCTCGACAGGGGTGCGAACACCGGGGAGCTGTTTTTT.

This clonotype turned up a few times. This chain connects TRBV28 to TRBJ2-1, with 8 bases aligning to TRBD1. V gave up 5 bases and J gave up 6 bases; unmatched junction bases: 9. Germline assignment: CDR1 MDHEN and CDR2 SYDVKM. CDR3 length: 15 amino acids. Written as DNA, the CDR3 is TGTGCCAGCAGTCGCCCCTACGGACAGGGCAATGAGCAGTTCTTC. It translates to CASSRPYGQGNEQFF. The whole variable domain, remainder taken from reference TRBV28 and TRBJ2-1, is DVKVTQSSRYLVKRTGEKVFLECVQDMDHENMFWYRQDPGLGLRLIYFSYDVKMKEKGDIPEGYSVSREKKERFSLILESASTNQTSMYLCASSRPYGQGNEQFFGPGTRLTVL.

The chain recombines TRBV29-1 with TRBJ2-7; D perhaps matches TRBD1 (6 bases). With 6 bases removed from V and 11 bases from J, the gap between germline ends came to 17 bases. The CDR3 consists of 11 residues. Germline CDR1 reads SQVTM; CDR2 reads ANQGSEA. DNA of the CDR3: TGCAGCGTCCGGACCCCAGGGGCTGAGTACTTC. It translates to CSVRTPGAEYF.

This clonotype was seen more than once but under ten times. The gene calls are TRBV7-9 and TRBJ1-1; maybe TRBD1 (5 bases). This CDR3 is built from 14 residues. Germline CDR1 is SEHNR and CDR2 is FQNEAQ (reference sequence). The germline V and J ends were trimmed by 5 bases and 4 bases, with 14 bases remaining between them. CDR3 sequence (DNA): TGTGCCAGCAGCCGCAATGTCCAGGGCACTGAAGCTTTCTTT. Translation gives CASSRNVQGTEAFF.

The J gene is TRBJ2-1, the V gene TRBV12-3 or TRBV12-4, with a possible D match to TRBD1 (6 bases). The CDR3 contains 13 residues. V lost 2 bases, J lost 7 bases, and 9 bases lay in between. The CDR3 here is CASSLSRGNEQFF. The CDR3 bases are TGTGCCAGCAGTTTAAGCAGGGGTAATGAGCAGTTCTTC.

The table lists this clonotype with a few counts. This sequence joins TRBV12-3 or TRBV12-4 and TRBJ1-5; D not certain. V lost 1 base, J lost 8 bases, and 6 bases lay in between. The CDR3 totals 12 residues. Here the CDR3 DNA reads TGTGCCAGCAGTTTAGATCAAAAGCCCCAGCATTTT. It encodes CASSLDQKPQHF.

The DNA of the CDR3 is TGCGCCAGCAGCCCAATGGGGCAGGGAGAGACCCAGTACTTC. This codes for CASSPMGQGETQYF. This sequence joins TRBV5-1 and TRBJ2-5; D is perhaps TRBD1 (5 bases). V was trimmed by 4 bases and J by 4 bases, leaving 14 bases between them. Germline CDR1 SGHRS, CDR2 YFSETQ. This CDR3 comprises 14 residues.

This clonotype was counted only a few times. CDR3 loop: CASSPVAGTHEQYF. CDR3 nucleotide sequence: TGTGCCAGCTCACCAGTAGCGGGCACCCACGAGCAGTACTTC. The chain couples TRBV18 to TRBJ2-7; 7 bases agree with TRBD2. The V and J ends lost 2 bases and 5 bases, in that order; junction bases with no gene match: 6. The germline CDR1 and CDR2 sequences are KGHSH and LQKENI. This CDR3 is built from 14 residues.

The chain uses TRBV5-5 and TRBJ2-5; no firm D call. Germline values: CDR1 SGHKS, CDR2 YYEKEE (reference sequence). V lost 2 bases, J lost 4 bases, and 15 bases lay in between. The CDR3 spans 15 residues. The CDR3 DNA is TGTGCCAGCAGCTTTACTTGGGATCAAGGAGAGACCCAGTACTTC. Translation gives CASSFTWDQGETQYF.

This clonotype has just a few counts. This chain connects TRBV6-2 or TRBV6-3 to TRBJ1-1; possible D gene TRBD1, 5 bases. V lost 2 bases and J 2 bases, leaving 9 bases between the germline ends. The CDR3 is 14 amino acids. CDR1 is MNHEY and CDR2 is SVGEGT in the germline V gene. The CDR3 DNA follows: TGTGCCAGCAGTTACCTGGGGGGAAACACTGAAGCTTTCTTT. It codes for CASSYLGGNTEAFF.

This clonotype was found many times. The gene calls are TRBV4-1 and TRBJ2-4; D might be TRBD1 or TRBD2, each matching 5 bases. The CDR3 spans 18 residues. Trimming left V 1 base short and J 0 bases short, with 16 bases between. The germline gives CDR1 MGHRA, CDR2 YSYEKL. As DNA, the CDR3 is TGCGCCAGCAGCCAAGCGGGGCCCGTGACAGAAGCCAAAAACATTCAGTACTTC. Protein sequence: CASSQAGPVTEAKNIQYF.

This clonotype was counted only a few times. CDR3 bases: TGCGCCAGCAGCCTAGACCCAGCGGGGACAACTAGCACAGATACGCAGTATTTT. Protein: CASSLDPAGTTSTDTQYF. The V and J genes are TRBV5-1 and TRBJ2-3; tentatively, D is TRBD2 (7 bases). Germline CDR1 and CDR2: SGHRS and YFSETQ. CDR3 length equals 18 residues. Trimming cost V 4 bases and J 0 bases, with 21 bases left between them.

This clonotype was observed at least ten times. This chain joins TRBV4-3 and TRBJ2-2; 10 bases match TRBD2. The CDR3 is 18 amino acids. Germline CDR1 is LGHNA and CDR2 is YSLEER. J lost 1 base, V lost 4 bases, and 9 bases had no gene match. Here the CDR3 DNA reads TGCGCCAGCAGCCGATCAGTGTTAGCGGGGGGGAACACCGGGGAGCTGTTTTTT. Protein product: CASSRSVLAGGNTGELFF.

This clonotype was seen at least ten times. The chain has TRBV14 and TRBJ2-1, with D perhaps matching TRBD2 (7 bases). V was cut by 2 bases and J by 1 base, with 18 bases left in between. Germline loops: CDR1 SGHDN, CDR2 FVKESK. The CDR3 runs to 18 residues. The CDR3 sequence: CASSQIYGGLLSYNEQFF. Here the CDR3 DNA reads TGTGCCAGCAGCCAAATTTACGGGGGGCTCCTTTCCTACAATGAGCAGTTCTTC.

This clonotype has only a few counts. Here the CDR3 reads CATSNDRGGQPQHF. For the CDR3, the DNA is TGTGCCACCAGCAATGACAGGGGAGGTCAGCCCCAGCATTTT. This chain uses TRBV15 with TRBJ1-5, with 8 bases aligning to TRBD1. Germline CDR1 and CDR2: LNHNV and YYDKDF (reference sequence). J gave up 6 bases and V 4 bases, and 5 bases lay outside the gene matches. The CDR3 has 14 amino acids.

The chain joins TRBV12-3 or TRBV12-4 to TRBJ2-3; D possibly corresponds to TRBD2 (7 bases). This CDR3 has 15 residues. Trimming took 3 bases from V and 2 from J, leaving 12 bases between them. The CDR3 loop is CASSFGGGPTDTQYF. In nucleotides, the CDR3 is TGTGCCAGCAGTTTCGGCGGGGGCCCCACAGATACGCAGTATTTT.

This chain joins TRBV7-3 and TRBJ1-1, with 10 bases that match TRBD1. The J segment lost 5 bases and the V segment lost 5 bases, leaving 8 bases of the junction unmatched. The CDR3 is 15 residues long. Germline V gives CDR1 SGHTA, CDR2 FQGTGA. Written as DNA, the CDR3 is TGTGCCAGCAGCAGCCGACAGGGGGCAAGGACTGAAGCTTTCTTT. This codes for CASSSRQGARTEAFF.

Only a few counts were recorded for this clonotype. The genes are TRBV20-1 and TRBJ1-5; TRBD1 matches at 7 bases. Germline V lookup: CDR1 DFQATT, CDR2 SNEGSKA (reference sequence). V was pared by 0 bases and J by 4 bases, with 6 bases of the junction left unmatched. The CDR3 spans 15 residues. CDR3 nucleotides: TGCAGTGCTAGAGAAACAGGGGAAGGTAATCAGCCCCAGCATTTT. Protein: CSARETGEGNQPQHF.

This clonotype has only a few counts. The rearrangement joins TRBV12-3 or TRBV12-4 to TRBJ2-3; the D gene is possibly TRBD2 (7 bases). V lost 1 base to trimming and J lost 5 bases, with 13 bases between them. The CDR3 spans 15 residues. Here the CDR3 DNA reads TGTGCCAGCAGTTTAGGGGGGGGCCTCGGAGATACGCAGTATTTT. Protein product: CASSLGGGLGDTQYF.

This clonotype was counted ten times or more. The genes are TRBV7-6 and TRBJ1-3, with 7 bases that match TRBD1. Trimming took 5 bases from V and 0 from J; bases not matched to a gene: 10. This CDR3 spans 17 amino acids. The germline CDR1 and CDR2 sequences are SGHVS and FNYEAQ. In nucleotides, the CDR3 is TGTGCCAGCAGCCCGAGGGGACAGCTCAGCTCTGGAAACACCATATATTTT. It encodes CASSPRGQLSSGNTIYF.

This rearrangement joins TRBV7-9 to TRBJ1-6; a possible D gene is TRBD1 (6 bases). V was shortened by 5 bases and J by 7 bases, with 12 bases between the two germline ends. The CDR3 is 14 residues long. Per germline, CDR1 SEHNR and CDR2 FQNEAQ (reference sequence). In DNA, the CDR3 is TGTGCCAGCAGCCAGGACAGACAAAATTCACCCCTCCACTTT. The encoded protein is CASSQDRQNSPLHF.

This clonotype was observed a few times. This chain uses TRBV20-1 with TRBJ2-7; TRBD2 is a possible D gene (5 bases). CDR3 length: 15 amino acids. From germline, CDR1 is DFQATT and CDR2 SNEGSKA (reference sequence). V was clipped by 0 bases and J by 0 bases, with 12 bases between them. CDR3 sequence: CSARDSLALSYEQYV. CDR3 sequence (DNA): TGCAGTGCTAGAGATTCCCTAGCTCTCTCCTACGAGCAGTACGTC.

V is TRBV12-3 or TRBV12-4 and J is TRBJ2-7, with D unresolved. There are 13 residues in the CDR3. V was cut by 8 bases and J by 4 bases, with 15 bases left in between. CDR3 protein: CASGPGLAYEQYV. CDR3 coding DNA: TGTGCCAGCGGACCAGGTTTGGCTTACGAGCAGTACGTC.

The J gene is TRBJ2-1, the V gene TRBV12-3 or TRBV12-4, with D perhaps assigned TRBD1 or TRBD2 (5 bases each). With 4 bases removed from V and 0 bases from J, the gap between germline ends came to 19 bases. This CDR3 region has 18 residues. The CDR3 region is CASSSGTYAPSSYNEQFF. The CDR3 region has the DNA TGTGCCAGCAGTTCTGGGACCTATGCTCCCAGCTCCTACAATGAGCAGTTCTTC.

The CDR3 spells CASSPRAGGLGIAGELFF. The CDR3 nucleotides read TGTGCCAGCAGCCCCCGAGCGGGCGGACTAGGAATCGCCGGGGAGCTGTTTTTT. The J gene is TRBJ2-2, the V gene TRBV3-1; 7 nucleotides agree with TRBD2. The CDR3 runs to 18 residues. Unmatched junction bases numbered 17, after V lost 4 bases and J lost 6 bases. The germline V gene encodes CDR1 LGHDT and CDR2 YNNKEL (reference sequence). The full variable domain, rest sourced from reference TRBV3-1 and TRBJ2-2, is DTAVSQTPKYLVTQMGNDKSIKCEQNLGHDTMYWYKQDSKKFLKIMFSYNNKELIINETVPNRFSPKSPDKAHLNLHINSLELGDSAVYFCASSPRAGGLGIAGELFFGEGSRLTVL.

This clonotype showed up just a few times. The chain is built from TRBV7-2 and TRBJ2-2; D gene ambiguous. CDR1 SGHTA and CDR2 FQGNSA come from the germline V gene. CDR3 length equals 14 residues. Trimming took off 1 base at V and 3 bases at J, with 6 bases between the two ends. CDR3 nucleotides: TGTGCCAGCAGCTTAGACCCCCACACCGGGGAGCTGTTTTTT. It yields the protein CASSLDPHTGELFF.

The chain uses TRBV5-1 and TRBJ2-7, with TRBD1 as a possible D gene (5 bases). V was pared by 0 bases and J by 3 bases, with 13 bases between. The CDR3 sequence is 15 residues long. Germline V gene sequence: CDR1 SGHRS, CDR2 YFSETQ. Here the CDR3 reads CASSLGTSWGYEQYF. In nucleotides, the CDR3 is TGCGCCAGCAGCTTGGGGACATCTTGGGGCTACGAGCAGTACTTC.